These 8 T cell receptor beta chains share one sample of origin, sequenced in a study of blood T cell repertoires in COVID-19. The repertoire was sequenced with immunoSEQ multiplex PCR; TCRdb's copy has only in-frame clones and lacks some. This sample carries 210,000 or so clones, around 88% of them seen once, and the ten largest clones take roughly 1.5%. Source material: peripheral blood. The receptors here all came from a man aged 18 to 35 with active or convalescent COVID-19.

The CDR3 sequence: CASSRDRAVYGYTF. The CDR3 DNA sequence: TGTGCCAGCAGTAGGGACAGGGCGGTTTATGGCTACACCTTC. The rearrangement joins TRBV3-1 (or the pseudogene TRBV3-2) to TRBJ1-2; TRBD1 matches 9 bases. From germline, CDR1 is LGHDT and CDR2 YNNKEL (reference sequence). Unmatched junction bases numbered 7, after V lost 6 bases and J lost 5 bases. The CDR3 totals 14 residues.

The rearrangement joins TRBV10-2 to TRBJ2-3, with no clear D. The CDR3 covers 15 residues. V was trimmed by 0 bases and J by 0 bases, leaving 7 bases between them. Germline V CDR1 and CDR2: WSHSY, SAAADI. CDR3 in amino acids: CASSESPASTDTQYF. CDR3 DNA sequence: TGCGCCAGCAGTGAGTCGCCCGCGAGCACAGATACGCAGTATTTT.

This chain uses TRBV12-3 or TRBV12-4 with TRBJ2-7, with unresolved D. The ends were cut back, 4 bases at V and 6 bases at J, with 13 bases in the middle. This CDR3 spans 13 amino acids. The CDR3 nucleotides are TGTGCCAGCAGTTCCAGTTTGACGGGCGAGCAGTACTTC. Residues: CASSSSLTGEQYF.

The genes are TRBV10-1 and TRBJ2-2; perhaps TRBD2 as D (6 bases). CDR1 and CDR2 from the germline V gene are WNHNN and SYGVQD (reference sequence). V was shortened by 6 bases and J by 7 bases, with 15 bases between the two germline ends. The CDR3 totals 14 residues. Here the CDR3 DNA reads TGCGCCAGCAGGGAGGGACGACAGAGCGGGGAGCTGTTTTTT. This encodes CASREGRQSGELFF.

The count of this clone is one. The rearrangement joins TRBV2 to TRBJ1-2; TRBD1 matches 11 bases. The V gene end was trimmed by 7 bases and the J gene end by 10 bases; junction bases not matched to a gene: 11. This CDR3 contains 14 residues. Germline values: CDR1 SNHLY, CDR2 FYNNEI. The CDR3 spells CASTNTGQGGAYTF. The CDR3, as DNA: TGTGCCAGCACGAACACGGGACAGGGGGGAGCCTACACCTTC.

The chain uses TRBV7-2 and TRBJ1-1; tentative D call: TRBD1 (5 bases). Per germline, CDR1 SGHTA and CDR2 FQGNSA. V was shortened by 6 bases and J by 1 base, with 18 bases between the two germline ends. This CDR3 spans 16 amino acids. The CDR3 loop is CASRPYLGGENTEAFF. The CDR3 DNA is TGTGCCAGCAGGCCTTACCTCGGGGGAGAGAACACTGAAGCTTTCTTT.

CDR3 nucleotides: TGTGCCAGCAGCCAAGACCACCTCCCCCGATCGGACAGAATACAGTACTTC. This sequence encodes CASSQDHLPRSDRIQYF. This chain links TRBV3-1 (or the pseudogene TRBV3-2) with TRBJ2-7, with TRBD1 as a possible D gene (6 bases). There are 17 residues in the CDR3. Germline assignment: CDR1 LGHDT and CDR2 YNNKEL (reference sequence). Trimming removed 0 bases from V and 10 bases from J, with 25 bases in between.

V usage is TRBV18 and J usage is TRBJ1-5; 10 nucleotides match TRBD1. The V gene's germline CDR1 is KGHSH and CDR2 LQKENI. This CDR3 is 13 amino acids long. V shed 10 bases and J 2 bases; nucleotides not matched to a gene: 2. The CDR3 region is CATGTGGNQPQHF. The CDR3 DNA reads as TGTGCCACCGGGACAGGGGGCAATCAGCCCCAGCATTTT.